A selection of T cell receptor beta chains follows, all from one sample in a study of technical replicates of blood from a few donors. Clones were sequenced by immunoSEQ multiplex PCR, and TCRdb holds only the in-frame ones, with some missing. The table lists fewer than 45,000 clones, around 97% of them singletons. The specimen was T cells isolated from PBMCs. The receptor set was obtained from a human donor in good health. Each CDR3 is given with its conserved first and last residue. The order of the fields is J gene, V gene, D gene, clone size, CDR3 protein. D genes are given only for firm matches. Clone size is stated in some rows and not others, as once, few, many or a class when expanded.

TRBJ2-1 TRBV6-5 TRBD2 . CASSHGAGELDEQFF
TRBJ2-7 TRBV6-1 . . CASSDTQNHEQYF
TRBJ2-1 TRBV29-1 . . CSVEVYGQFF
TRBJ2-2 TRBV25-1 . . CASSENRDTLTGELFF
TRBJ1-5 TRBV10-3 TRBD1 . CAISESTGNQPQHF
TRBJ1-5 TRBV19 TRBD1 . CASSIRDRDQPQHF
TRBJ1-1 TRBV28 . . CASSPPGRGNVGAFF
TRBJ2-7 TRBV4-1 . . CASSQAGGIGYEQYF
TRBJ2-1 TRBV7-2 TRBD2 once CASSLVGTRMDNEQFF
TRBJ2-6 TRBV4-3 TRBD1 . CASSPGQGGTGANVLTF
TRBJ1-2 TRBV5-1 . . CASSPGDYGYTF
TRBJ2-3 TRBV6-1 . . CASIWEVSTDTQYF
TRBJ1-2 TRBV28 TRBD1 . CASKTGALNYGYTF
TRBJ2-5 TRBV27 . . CASSLYFPAYQETQYF
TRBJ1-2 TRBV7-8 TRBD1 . CASSLSTGYLLNGYTF
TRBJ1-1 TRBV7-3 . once CASSFNEGTEAFF
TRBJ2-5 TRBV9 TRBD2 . CASSLTAGEFVTQYF
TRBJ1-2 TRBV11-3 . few CASSSLGGFGGYTF
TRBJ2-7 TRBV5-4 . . CASSLEYIRGLSSYEQYF
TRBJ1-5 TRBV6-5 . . CASSMGPIGQPQHF
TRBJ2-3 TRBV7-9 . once CASSLARRDTQYF
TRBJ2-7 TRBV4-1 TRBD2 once CASSQDPGTSGTSYEQYF
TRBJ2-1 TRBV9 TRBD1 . CASSDSGTGWDEQFF
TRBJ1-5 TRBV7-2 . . CASSVQGYQPQHF
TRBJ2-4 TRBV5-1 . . CASSFEAKKAGVGKNIQYF
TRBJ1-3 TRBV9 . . CASSGGRAGTGNTIYF
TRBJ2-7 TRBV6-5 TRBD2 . CASSYSTGRASIEQYF
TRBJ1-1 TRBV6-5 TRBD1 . CASSTLTGDATEAFF
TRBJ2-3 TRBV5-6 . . CASSLETGIADTQYF
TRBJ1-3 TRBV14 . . CASSQGANTIYF
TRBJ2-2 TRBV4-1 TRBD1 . CASSLKAGTVTGELFF
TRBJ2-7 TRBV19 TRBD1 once CASSRGQGAFYEQYF
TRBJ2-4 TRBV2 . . CAITLGDGPNIQYF
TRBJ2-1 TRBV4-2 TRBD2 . CASSQEVGLAGLGNEQFF
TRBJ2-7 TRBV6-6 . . CASSYGQSYEQYF
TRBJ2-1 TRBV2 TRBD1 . CASSQPGQGYNEQFF
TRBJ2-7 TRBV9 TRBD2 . CASSPGLAGSYEQYF
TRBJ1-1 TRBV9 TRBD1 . CASSPGQGYTEAFF
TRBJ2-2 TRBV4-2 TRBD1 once CASSQTSGQGAVGELFF
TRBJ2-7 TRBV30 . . CAWSVQVGVEQYF
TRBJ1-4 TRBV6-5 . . CASRSGDGEKLFF
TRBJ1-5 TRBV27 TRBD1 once CASSPGGTGGGGSNQPQHF
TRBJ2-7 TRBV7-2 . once CASSPSSATTEQYF
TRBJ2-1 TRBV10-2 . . CASSLDSSSYNEQFF
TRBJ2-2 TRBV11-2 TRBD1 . CASSVTGTNTGELFF
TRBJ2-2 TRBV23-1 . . CASSQSIAGLRERELFF
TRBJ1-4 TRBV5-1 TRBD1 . CASSGRTGLNEKLFF
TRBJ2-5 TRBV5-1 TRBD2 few CASTPLQTSGSETQYF
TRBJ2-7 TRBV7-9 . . CASSPKGPYEQYF
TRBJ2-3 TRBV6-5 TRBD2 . CASSFTSGSADTQYF
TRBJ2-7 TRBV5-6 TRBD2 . CASSTPVREHNEQYF
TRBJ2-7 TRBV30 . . CAWQGDTYEQYF
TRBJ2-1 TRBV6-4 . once CASSLRLSSYNEQFF
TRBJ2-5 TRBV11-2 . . CASSENRVAETQYF
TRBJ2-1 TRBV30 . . CAWTAGNEQFF
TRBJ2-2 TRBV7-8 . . CASSPGELFF
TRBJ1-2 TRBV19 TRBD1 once CASRRQGQGPVYTF